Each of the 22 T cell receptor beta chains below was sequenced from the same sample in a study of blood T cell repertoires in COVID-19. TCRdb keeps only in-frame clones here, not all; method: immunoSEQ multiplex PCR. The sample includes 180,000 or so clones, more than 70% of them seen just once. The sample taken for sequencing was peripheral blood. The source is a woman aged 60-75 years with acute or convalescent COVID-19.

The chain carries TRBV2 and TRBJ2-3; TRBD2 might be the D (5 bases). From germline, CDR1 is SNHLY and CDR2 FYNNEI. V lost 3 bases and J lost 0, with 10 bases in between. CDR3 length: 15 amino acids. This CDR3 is CASSDQRGSTDTQYF. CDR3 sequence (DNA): TGTGCCAGCAGTGACCAGCGCGGGAGCACAGATACGCAGTATTTT. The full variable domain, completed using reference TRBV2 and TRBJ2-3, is EPEVTQTPSHQVTQMGQEVILRCVPISNHLYFYWYRQILGQKVEFLVSFYNNEISEKSEIFDDQFSVERPDGSNFTLKIRSTKLEDSAMYFCASSDQRGSTDTQYFGPGTRLTVL.

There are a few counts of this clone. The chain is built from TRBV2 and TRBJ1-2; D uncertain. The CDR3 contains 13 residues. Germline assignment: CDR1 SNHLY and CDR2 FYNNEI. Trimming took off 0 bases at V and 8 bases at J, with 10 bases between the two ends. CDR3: CASSEARRQGYTF. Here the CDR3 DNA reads TGTGCCAGCAGTGAAGCGCGCAGGCAGGGCTACACCTTC.

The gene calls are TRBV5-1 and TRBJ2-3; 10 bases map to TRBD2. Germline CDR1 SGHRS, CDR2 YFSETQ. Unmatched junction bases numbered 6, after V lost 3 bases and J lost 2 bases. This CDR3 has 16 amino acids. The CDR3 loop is CASSSLAGGLTDTQYF. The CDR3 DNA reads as TGCGCCAGCAGCTCCTTAGCGGGAGGTCTCACAGATACGCAGTATTTT.

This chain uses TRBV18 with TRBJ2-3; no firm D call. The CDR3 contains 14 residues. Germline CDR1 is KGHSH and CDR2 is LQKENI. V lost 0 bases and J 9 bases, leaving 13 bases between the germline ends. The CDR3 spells CASSPPLAPQTQYF. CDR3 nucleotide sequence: TGTGCCAGCTCACCACCGTTAGCCCCCCAAACGCAGTATTTT.

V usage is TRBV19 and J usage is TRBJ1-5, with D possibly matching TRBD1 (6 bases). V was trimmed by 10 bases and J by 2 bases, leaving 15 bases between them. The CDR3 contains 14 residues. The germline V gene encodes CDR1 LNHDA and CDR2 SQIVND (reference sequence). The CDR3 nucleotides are TGTGCCACTATCGACAGGTTAGGCAATCAGCCCCAGCATTTT. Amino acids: CATIDRLGNQPQHF. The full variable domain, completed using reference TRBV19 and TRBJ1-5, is DGGITQSPKYLFRKEGQNVTLSCEQNLNHDAMYWYRQDPGQGLRLIYYSQIVNDFQKGDIAEGYSVSREKKESFPLTVTSAQKNPTAFYLCATIDRLGNQPQHFGDGTRLSIL.

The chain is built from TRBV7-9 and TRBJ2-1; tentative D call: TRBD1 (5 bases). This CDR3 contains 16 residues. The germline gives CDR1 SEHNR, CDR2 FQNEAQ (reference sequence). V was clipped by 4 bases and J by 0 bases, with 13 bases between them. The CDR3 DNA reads TGTGCCAGCAGCTCAGCGACAGCGAGCTCCTACAATGAGCAGTTCTTC. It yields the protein CASSSATASSYNEQFF.

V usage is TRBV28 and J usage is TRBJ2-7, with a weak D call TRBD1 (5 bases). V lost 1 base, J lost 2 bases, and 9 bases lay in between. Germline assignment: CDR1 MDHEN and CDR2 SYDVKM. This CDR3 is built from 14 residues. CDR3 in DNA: TGTGCCAGCAGTTTATACAGGCCCCCCTACGAGCAGTACTTC. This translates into CASSLYRPPYEQYF.

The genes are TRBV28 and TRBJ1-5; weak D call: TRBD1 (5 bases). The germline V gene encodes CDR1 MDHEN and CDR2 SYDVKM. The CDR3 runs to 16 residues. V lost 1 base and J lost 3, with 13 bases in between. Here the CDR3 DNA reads TGTGCCAGCAGTTTATCCCACAGGACTATCAATCAGCCCCAGCATTTT. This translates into CASSLSHRTINQPQHF.

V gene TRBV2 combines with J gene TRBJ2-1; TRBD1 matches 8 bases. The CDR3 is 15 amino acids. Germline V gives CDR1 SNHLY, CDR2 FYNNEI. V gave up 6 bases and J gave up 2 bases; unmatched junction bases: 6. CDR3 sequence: CASRAQTGAYNEQFF. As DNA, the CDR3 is TGTGCCAGCAGAGCCCAGACAGGGGCCTACAATGAGCAGTTCTTC.

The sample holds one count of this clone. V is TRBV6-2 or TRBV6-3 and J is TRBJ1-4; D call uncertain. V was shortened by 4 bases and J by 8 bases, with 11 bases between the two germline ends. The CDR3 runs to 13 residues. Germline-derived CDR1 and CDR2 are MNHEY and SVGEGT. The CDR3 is CASSLLPGEKLFF. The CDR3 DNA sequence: TGTGCCAGCAGTTTGCTTCCGGGAGAAAAACTGTTTTTT.

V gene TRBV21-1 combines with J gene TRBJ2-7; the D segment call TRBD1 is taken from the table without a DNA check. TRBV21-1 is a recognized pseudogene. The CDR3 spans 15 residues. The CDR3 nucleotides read TGTGCCAGCAGCTACAGAGCCATAGGTTCCTACGAGCAGTACTTC. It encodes CASSYRAIGSYEQYF.

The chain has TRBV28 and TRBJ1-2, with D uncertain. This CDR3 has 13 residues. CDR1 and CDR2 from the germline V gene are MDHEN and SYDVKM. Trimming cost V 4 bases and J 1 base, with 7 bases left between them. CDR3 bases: TGTGCCAGCAGTTATGGCAGTAACTATGGCTACACCTTC. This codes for CASSYGSNYGYTF.

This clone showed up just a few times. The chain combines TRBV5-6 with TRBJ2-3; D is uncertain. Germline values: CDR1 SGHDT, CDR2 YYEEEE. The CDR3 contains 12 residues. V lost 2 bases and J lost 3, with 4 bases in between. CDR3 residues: CASSFGTDTQYF. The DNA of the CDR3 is TGTGCCAGCAGCTTCGGGACAGATACGCAGTATTTT. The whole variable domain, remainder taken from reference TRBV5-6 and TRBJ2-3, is DAGVTQSPTHLIKTRGQQVTLRCSPKSGHDTVSWYQQALGQGPQFIFQYYEEEERQRGNFPDRFSGHQFPNYSSELNVNALLLGDSALYLCASSFGTDTQYFGPGTRLTVL.

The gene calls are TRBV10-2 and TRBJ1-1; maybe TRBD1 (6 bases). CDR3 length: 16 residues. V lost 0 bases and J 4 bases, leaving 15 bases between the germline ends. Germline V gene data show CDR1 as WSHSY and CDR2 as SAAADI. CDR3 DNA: TGCGCCAGCAGTGAGTCGACTCGTGTAGGGGGCACTGAAGCTTTCTTT. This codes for CASSESTRVGGTEAFF.

DNA of the CDR3: TGTGCCAGCAGTTTACCTGACAGGTTGAACACTGAAGCTTTCTTT. Translation gives CASSLPDRLNTEAFF. The rearrangement links TRBV28 to TRBJ1-1, with a tentative D call TRBD1 (6 bases). CDR1 and CDR2 (germline): MDHEN, SYDVKM. Trimming removed 2 bases at V and 0 bases at J, with 10 bases between. This CDR3 has 15 residues.

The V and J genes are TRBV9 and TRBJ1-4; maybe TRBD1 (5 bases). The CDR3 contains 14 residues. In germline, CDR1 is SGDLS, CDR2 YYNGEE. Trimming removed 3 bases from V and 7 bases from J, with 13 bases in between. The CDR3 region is CASSATGGFEKLFF. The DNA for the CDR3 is TGTGCCAGCAGCGCCACAGGAGGGTTTGAAAAACTGTTTTTT.

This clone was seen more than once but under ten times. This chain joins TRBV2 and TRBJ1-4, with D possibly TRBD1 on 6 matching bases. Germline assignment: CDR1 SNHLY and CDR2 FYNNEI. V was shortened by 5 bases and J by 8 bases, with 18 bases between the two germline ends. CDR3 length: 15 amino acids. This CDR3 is CASSPRTVVSEKLFF. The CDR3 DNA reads TGTGCCAGCAGTCCCCGGACAGTTGTGTCGGAAAAACTGTTTTTT.

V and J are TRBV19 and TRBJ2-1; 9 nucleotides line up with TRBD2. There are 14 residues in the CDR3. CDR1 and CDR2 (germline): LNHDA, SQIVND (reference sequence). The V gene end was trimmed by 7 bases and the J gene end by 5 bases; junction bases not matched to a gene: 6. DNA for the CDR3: TGTGCCAGTAAACGACTAGCGGACCACAATGAGCAGTTCTTC. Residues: CASKRLADHNEQFF.

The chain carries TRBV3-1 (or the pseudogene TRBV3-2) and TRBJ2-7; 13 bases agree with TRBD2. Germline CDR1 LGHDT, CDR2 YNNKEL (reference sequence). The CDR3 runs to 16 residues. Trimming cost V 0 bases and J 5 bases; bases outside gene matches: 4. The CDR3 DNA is TGTGCCAGCAGCCAAGACATCGGGACTAGCGGGAACGAGCAGTACGTC. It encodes CASSQDIGTSGNEQYV.

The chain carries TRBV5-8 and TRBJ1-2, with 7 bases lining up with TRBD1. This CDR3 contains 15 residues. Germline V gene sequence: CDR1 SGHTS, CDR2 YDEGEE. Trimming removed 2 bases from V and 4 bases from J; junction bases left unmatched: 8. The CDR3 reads CASSFGQAAIYGYTF. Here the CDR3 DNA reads TGTGCCAGCAGCTTCGGACAGGCGGCCATCTATGGCTACACCTTC.

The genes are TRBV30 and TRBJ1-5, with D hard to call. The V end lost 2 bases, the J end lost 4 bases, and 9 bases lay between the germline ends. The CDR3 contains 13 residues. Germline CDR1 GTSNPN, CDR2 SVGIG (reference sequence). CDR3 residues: CAWSQVGNQPQHF. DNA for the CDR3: TGTGCCTGGAGTCAGGTTGGGAATCAGCCCCAGCATTTT.

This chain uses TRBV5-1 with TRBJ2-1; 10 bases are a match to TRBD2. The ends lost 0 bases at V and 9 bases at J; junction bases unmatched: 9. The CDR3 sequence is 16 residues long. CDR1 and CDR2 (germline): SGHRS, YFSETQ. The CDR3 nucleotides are TGCGCCAGCAGCTTGGGCCTAGCGGGAGTAAGTGGTGAGCAGTTCTTC. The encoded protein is CASSLGLAGVSGEQFF.